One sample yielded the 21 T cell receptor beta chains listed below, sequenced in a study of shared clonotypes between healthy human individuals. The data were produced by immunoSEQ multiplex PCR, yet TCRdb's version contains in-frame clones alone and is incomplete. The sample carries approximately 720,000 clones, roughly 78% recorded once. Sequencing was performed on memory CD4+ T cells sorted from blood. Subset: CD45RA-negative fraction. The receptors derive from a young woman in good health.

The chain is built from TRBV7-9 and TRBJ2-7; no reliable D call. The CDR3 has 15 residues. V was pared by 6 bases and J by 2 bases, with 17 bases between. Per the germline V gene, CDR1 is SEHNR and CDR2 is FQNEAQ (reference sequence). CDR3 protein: CASRPSGRGAYEQYF. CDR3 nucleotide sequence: TGTGCCAGCAGACCCAGTGGCAGAGGAGCCTACGAGCAGTACTTC.

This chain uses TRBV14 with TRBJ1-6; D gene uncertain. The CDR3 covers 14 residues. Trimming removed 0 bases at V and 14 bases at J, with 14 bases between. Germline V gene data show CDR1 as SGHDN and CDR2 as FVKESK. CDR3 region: CASSQDLAAGTLHF. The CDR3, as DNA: TGTGCCAGCAGCCAAGACCTGGCCGCCGGAACCCTCCACTTT. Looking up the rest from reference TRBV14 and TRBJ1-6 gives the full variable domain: EAGVTQFPSHSVIEKGQTVTLRCDPISGHDNLYWYRRVMGKEIKFLLHFVKESKQDESGMPNNRFLAERTGGTYSTLKVQPAELEDSGVYFCASSQDLAAGTLHFGNGTRLTVT.

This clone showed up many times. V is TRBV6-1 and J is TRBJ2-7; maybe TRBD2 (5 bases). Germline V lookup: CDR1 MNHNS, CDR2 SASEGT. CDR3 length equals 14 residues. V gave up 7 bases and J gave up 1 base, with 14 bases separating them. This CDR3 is CASNLGWRSYEQYF. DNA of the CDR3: TGTGCCAGCAATCTAGGGTGGAGGTCCTACGAGCAGTACTTC.

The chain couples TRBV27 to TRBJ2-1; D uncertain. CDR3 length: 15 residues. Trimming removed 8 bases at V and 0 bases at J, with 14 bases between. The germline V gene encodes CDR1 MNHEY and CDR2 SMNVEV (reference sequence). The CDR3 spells CASGIERPSYNEQFF. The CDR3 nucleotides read TGTGCCAGCGGCATAGAGAGGCCCTCCTACAATGAGCAGTTCTTC.

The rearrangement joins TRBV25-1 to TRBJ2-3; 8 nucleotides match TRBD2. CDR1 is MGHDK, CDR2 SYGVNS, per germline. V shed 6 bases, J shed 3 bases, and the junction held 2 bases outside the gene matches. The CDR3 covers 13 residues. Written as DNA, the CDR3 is TGTGCCAGCAGAGCGGGAGTGACAGATACGCAGTATTTT. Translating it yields CASRAGVTDTQYF.

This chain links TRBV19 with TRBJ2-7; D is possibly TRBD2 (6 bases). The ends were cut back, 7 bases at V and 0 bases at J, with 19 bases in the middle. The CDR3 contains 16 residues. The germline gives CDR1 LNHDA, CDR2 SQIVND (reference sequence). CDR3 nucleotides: TGTGCCAGTACCCCCGACGGCGGGGCCATCTCCTACGAGCAGTACTTC. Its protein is CASTPDGGAISYEQYF.

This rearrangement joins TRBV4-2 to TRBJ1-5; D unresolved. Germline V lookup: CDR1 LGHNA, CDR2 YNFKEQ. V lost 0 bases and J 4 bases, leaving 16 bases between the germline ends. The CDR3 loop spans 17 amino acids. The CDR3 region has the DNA TGTGCCAGCAGCCAAGAAATTTTTGGCGGAGGGAATCAGCCCCAGCATTTT. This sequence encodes CASSQEIFGGGNQPQHF.

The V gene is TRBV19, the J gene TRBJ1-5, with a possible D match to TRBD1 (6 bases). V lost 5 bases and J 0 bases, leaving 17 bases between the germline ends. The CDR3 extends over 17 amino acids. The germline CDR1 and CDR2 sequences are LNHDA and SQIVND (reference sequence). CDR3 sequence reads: CASSPRTASDSNQPQHF. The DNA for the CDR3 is TGTGCCAGTAGTCCTAGGACAGCTTCAGATAGCAATCAGCCCCAGCATTTT.

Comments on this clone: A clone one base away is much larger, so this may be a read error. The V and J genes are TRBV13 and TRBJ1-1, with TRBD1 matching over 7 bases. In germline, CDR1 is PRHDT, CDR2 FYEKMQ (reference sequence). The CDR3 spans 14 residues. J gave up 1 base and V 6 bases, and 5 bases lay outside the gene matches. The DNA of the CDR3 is TGTGCCAGCAGGAACAGGGGCCGGAACACTGAAGCTTTCTTT. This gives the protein CASRNRGRNTEAFF.

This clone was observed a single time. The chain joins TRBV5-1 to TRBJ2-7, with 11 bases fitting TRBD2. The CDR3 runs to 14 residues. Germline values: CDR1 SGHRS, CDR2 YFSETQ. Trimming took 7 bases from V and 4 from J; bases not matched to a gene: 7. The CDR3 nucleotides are TGCGCCAGCCACGCTAGCGGGAGGAATTACGAGCAGTACTTC. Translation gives CASHASGRNYEQYF.

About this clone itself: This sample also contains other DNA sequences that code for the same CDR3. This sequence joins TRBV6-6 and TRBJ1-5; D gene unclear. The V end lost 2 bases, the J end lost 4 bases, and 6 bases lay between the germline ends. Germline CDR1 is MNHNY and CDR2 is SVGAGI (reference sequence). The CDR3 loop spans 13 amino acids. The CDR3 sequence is CASSYAGNQPQHF. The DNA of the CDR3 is TGTGCCAGCAGTTACGCAGGAAATCAGCCCCAGCATTTT.

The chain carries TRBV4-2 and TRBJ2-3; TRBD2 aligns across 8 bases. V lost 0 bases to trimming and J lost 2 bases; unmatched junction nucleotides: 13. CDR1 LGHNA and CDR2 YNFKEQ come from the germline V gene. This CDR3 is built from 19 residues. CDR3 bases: TGTGCCAGCAGCCAAGATATGATTGGATCACTAGCGGTCACAGATACGCAGTATTTT. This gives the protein CASSQDMIGSLAVTDTQYF.

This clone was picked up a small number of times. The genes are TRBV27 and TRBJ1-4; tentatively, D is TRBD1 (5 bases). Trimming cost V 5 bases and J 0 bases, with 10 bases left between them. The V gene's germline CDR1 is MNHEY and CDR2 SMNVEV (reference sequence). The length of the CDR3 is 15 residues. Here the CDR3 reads CASSSLGATNEKLFF. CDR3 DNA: TGTGCCAGCAGTAGCCTAGGGGCAACTAATGAAAAACTGTTTTTT.

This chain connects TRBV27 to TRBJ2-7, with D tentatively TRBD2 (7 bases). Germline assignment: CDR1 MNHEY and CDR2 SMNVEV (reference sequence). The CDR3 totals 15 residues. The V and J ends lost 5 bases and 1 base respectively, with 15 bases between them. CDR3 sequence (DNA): TGTGCCAGCAGTCCGCGCAGGGGAGGGTCCTACGAGCAGTACTTC. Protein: CASSPRRGGSYEQYF.

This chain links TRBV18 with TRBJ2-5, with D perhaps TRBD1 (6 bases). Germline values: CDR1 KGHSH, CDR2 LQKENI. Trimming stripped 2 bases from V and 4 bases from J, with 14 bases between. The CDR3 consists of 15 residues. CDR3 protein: CASSPNIRGGETQYF. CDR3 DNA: TGTGCCAGCTCACCAAACATCAGGGGTGGAGAGACCCAGTACTTC. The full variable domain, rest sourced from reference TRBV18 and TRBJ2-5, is NAGVMQNPRHLVRRRGQEARLRCSPMKGHSHVYWYRQLPEEGLKFMVYLQKENIIDESGMPKERFSAEFPKEGPSILRIQQVVRGDSAAYFCASSPNIRGGETQYFGPGTRLLVL.

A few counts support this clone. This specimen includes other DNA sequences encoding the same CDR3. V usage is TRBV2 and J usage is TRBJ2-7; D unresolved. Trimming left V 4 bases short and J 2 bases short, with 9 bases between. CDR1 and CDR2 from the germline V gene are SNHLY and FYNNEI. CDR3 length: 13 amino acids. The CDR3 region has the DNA TGTGCCAGCAGTGGGGCGGTTACCTACGAGCAGTACTTC. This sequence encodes CASSGAVTYEQYF.

The CDR3 DNA reads TGTGCCAGCAGCCAATTGAGGCAGCCCCAGCATTTT. Protein: CASSQLRQPQHF. V gene TRBV16 combines with J gene TRBJ1-5; D is uncertain. The CDR3 extends over 12 amino acids. Trimming cost V 1 base and J 7 bases, with 5 bases left between them. Germline CDR1 is KGHSY and CDR2 is FQNENV.

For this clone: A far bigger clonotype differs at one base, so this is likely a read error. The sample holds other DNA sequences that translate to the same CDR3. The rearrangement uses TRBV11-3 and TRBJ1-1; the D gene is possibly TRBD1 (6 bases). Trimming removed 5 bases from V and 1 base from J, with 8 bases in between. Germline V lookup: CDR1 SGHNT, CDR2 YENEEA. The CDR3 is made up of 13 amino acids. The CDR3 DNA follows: TGTGCCAGCAGCCCGACAGGGAACACTGAAGCTTTCTTT. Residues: CASSPTGNTEAFF.

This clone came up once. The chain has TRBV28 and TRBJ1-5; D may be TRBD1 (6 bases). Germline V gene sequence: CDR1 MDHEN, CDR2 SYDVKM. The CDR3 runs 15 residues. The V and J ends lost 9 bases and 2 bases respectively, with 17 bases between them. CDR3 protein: CASSGTNGGNQPQHF. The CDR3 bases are TGTGCCAGTTCTGGGACAAATGGCGGCAATCAGCCCCAGCATTTT.

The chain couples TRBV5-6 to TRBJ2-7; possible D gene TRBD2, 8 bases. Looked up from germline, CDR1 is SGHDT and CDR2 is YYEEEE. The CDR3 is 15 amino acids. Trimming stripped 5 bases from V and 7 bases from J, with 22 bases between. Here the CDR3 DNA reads TGTGCCAGCAGGGCGGGGGGACAGCCGGGCGAGGAGCAGTACTTC. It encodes CASRAGGQPGEEQYF.

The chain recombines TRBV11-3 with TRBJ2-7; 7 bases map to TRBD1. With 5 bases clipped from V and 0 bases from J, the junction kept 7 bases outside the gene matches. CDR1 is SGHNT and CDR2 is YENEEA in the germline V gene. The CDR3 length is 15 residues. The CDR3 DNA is TGTGCCAGCAGCCCACGCAGGGACAGCTCCTACGAGCAGTACTTC. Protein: CASSPRRDSSYEQYF.